The 3 T cell receptor beta chains in this list originate from one sample, sequenced in a study of blood T cell repertoires in COVID-19 (dated by TCRdb to 2020 to 2021). Receptors were amplified or captured by the immunoSEQ multiplex PCR assay. In TCRdb, the immuneACCESS table is reduced to in-frame sequences with V and J assigned. These tables do not hold every clone; where another copy was compared, an unresolved V gene accounts for under half, and the others remain unexplained. Across this sample there are roughly 200,000 clones, with approximately 80% seen only once. Clones ranked in the top ten supply more than 9% of the sample. What was sequenced was peripheral blood. These receptor sequences come from an elderly woman with COVID-19, enrolled during active disease.

This rearrangement joins TRBV19 to TRBJ1-6; the D gene is possibly TRBD1 (6 bases). Germline lookup yields CDR1 LNHDA and CDR2 SQIVND (reference sequence). CDR3 length: 14 amino acids. The V gene lost 5 bases and the J gene lost 6 bases, with 11 bases spanning the gap. The CDR3 reads CASSLEGGNSPLHF. The CDR3 nucleotides read TGTGCCAGTAGTCTTGAAGGGGGTAATTCACCCCTCCACTTT.

The rearrangement links TRBV5-1 to TRBJ1-1, with D hard to call. The germline gives CDR1 SGHRS, CDR2 YFSETQ. The CDR3 runs 15 residues. V lost 0 bases and J lost 4, with 13 bases in between. CDR3 loop: CASSLDALAGTEAFF. The CDR3, as DNA: TGCGCCAGCAGCTTGGATGCTCTTGCGGGCACTGAAGCTTTCTTT.

The chain carries TRBV18 and TRBJ2-1, with 10 bases identical to TRBD1. Germline CDR1 reads KGHSH; CDR2 reads LQKENI. The V segment lost 0 bases and the J segment 6 bases; nucleotides outside the gene matches: 5. The CDR3 covers 16 residues. In nucleotides, the CDR3 is TGTGCCAGCTCACCACCGACAGGGGGCTATGGCAATGAGCAGTTCTTC. This encodes CASSPPTGGYGNEQFF. Full variable domain (outside the CDR3, taken from reference TRBV18 and TRBJ2-1): NAGVMQNPRHLVRRRGQEARLRCSPMKGHSHVYWYRQLPEEGLKFMVYLQKENIIDESGMPKERFSAEFPKEGPSILRIQQVVRGDSAAYFCASSPPTGGYGNEQFFGPGTRLTVL.